This T cell receptor (beta chain) was found in a study of blood T cell repertoires in COVID-19. Study in general: Italy, Spain and the United States were the sources of the convalescent and acute COVID-19 samples.

Sequenced by immunoSEQ multiplex PCR; TCRdb stores in-frame clones only, minus some. The sample consists of approximately 200,000 clones, about 85% of them appearing once. This TCR was sampled from a man aged 25-45 years who had recovered from COVID-19. Sequences were obtained from PBMCs or T cells enriched from blood (not recorded which).

The CDR3 DNA follows: TGCAGCGTTGAGGAAAGAGGGAGCTATGGCTACACCTTC. Protein product: CSVEERGSYGYTF. The chain employs TRBV29-1 and TRBJ1-2; D call uncertain. Germline CDR1 and CDR2: SQVTM and ANQGSEA. The CDR3 sequence is 13 residues long. V was clipped by 3 bases and J by 4 bases, with 12 bases between them.